The clone carrying this TCR beta chain is a singleton in its sample. Libraries were prepared by immunoSEQ multiplex PCR; TCRdb keeps only in-frame clonotypes and omits some of them. Of 80,000 or so clones in the sample, roughly four fifths were seen once. CDR3 length: 17 residues. Germline CDR1 is SEHNR and CDR2 is FQNEAQ (reference sequence). J was trimmed by 5 bases and V by 6 bases; bases with no gene match: 17. The sample comes from a study of blood T cell repertoires in COVID-19. The V call is TRBV7-9, the J call TRBJ2-7; 9 bases align to TRBD1. The material sequenced was peripheral blood. The TCR was taken from an elderly man with acute or convalescent COVID-19. CDR3 bases: TGTGCCAGCAGATCTACGCTGGGTTCGGGACAGGGTGACGAGCAGTACTTC. Translated: CASRSTLGSGQGDEQYF.